The clone carrying this T cell receptor (beta chain) appeared a few times. Its specificity is unknown. These data come from a study of T cells in Graves' hyperthyroidism and ophthalmopathy. General study results and limits: Most clonotypes that expanded in the thyroid above 0.001 also showed up in blood.

Amplification yielded TCR beta CDR3 regions, with RNA transcripts as the source. In the first-round RT-PCR of the TCR CDR3, the HTBI primer set was used. TCRdb called the multiplex PCR reads again in MiXCR, with one record for every CDR3 protein. The sample shows 500,000 to 600,000 distinct CDR3 sequences, approximately 20% of them seen only once. For the diagnoses, clinical symptoms, serum thyroxine and TRAb, thyroid ultrasound and orbital computed tomography were used. The authors took PBMCs from 10 ml fresh peripheral blood. The sequencing input was blood. This clonotype originated in a man aged 40-49 years with Graves' ophthalmopathy.

CDR3 sequence reads: CSARDGDRGGYTF. CDR3 sequence (DNA): TGCAGTGCTAGAGATGGAGACAGGGGAGGCTACACCTTC. The chain recombines TRBV20-1 with TRBJ1-2; TRBD1 agrees at 8 bases. J was trimmed by 8 bases and V by 0 bases; bases with no gene match: 5. The CDR3 contains 13 residues. CDR1 is DFQATT, CDR2 SNEGSKA, per germline (reference sequence).